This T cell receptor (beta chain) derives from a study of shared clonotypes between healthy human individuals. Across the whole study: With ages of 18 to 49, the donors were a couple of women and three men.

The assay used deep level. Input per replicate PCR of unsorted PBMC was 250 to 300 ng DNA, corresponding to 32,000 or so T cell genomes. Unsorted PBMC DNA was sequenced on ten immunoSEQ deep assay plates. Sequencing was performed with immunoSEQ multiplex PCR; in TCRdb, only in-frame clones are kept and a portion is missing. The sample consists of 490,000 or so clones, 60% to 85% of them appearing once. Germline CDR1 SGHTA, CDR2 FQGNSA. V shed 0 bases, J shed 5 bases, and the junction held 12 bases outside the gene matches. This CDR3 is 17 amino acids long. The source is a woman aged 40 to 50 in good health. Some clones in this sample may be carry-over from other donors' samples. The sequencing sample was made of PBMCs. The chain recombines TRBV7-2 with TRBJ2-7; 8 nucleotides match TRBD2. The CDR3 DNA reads TGTGCCAGCAGCTTAGCGCTGGGGGTAGCGGGATTTCACGAGCAGTACTTC. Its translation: CASSLALGVAGFHEQYF.